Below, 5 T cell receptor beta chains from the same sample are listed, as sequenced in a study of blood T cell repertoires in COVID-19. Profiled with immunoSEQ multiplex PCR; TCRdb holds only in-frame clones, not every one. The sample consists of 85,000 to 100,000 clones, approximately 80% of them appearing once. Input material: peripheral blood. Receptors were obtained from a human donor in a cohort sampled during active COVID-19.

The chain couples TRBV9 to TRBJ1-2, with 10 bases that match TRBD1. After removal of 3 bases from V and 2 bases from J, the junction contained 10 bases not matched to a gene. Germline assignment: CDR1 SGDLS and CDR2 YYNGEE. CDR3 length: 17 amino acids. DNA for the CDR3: TGTGCCAGCAGCGCGACAGGGGGCCATGTCCCCAACTATGGCTACACCTTC. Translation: CASSATGGHVPNYGYTF.

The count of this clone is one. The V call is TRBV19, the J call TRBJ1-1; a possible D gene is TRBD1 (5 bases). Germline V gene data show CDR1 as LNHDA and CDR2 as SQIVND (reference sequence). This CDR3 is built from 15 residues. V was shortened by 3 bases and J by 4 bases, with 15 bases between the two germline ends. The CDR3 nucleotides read TGTGCCAGTAGTATTCCGACAGAACTGGGCACTGAAGCTTTCTTT. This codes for CASSIPTELGTEAFF.

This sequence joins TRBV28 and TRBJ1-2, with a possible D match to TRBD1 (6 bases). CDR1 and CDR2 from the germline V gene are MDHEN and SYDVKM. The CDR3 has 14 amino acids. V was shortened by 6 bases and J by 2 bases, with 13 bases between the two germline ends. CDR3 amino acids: CASSYGGANYGYTF. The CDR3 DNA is TGTGCCAGCAGCTACGGGGGGGCCAACTATGGCTACACCTTC.

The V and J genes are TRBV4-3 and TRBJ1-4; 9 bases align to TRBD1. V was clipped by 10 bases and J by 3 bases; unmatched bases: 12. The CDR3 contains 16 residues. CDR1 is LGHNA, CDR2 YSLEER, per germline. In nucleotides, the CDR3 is TGCGCCATCGCAATTCCACAGGGGGCCCCTAATGAAAAACTGTTTTTT. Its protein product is CAIAIPQGAPNEKLFF.

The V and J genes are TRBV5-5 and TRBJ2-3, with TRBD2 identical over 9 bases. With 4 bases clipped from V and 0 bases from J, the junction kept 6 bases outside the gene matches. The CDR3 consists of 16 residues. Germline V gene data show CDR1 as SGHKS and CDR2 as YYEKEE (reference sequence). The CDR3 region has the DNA TGTGCCAGCAGCGCGGGGGGGACCGGTAGCACAGATACGCAGTATTTT. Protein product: CASSAGGTGSTDTQYF.